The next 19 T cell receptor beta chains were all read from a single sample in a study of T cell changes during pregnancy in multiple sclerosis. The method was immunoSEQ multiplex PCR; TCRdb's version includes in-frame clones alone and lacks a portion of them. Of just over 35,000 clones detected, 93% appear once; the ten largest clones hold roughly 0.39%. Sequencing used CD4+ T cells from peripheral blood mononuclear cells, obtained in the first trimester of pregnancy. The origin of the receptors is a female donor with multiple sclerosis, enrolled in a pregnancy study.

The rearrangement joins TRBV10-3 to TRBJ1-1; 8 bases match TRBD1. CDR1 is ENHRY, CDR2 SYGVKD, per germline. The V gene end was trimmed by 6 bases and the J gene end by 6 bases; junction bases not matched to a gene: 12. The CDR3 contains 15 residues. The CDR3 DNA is TGTGCCATCAGGGACCGGACAGGGTTATTCGCTGAAGCTTTCTTT. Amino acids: CAIRDRTGLFAEAFF.

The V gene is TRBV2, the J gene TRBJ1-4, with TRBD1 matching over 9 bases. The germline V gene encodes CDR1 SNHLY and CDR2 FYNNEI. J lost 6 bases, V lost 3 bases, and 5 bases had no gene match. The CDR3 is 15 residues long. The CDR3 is CASSEGGQGDEKLFF. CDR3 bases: TGTGCCAGCAGTGAGGGGGGACAGGGAGATGAAAAACTGTTTTTT.

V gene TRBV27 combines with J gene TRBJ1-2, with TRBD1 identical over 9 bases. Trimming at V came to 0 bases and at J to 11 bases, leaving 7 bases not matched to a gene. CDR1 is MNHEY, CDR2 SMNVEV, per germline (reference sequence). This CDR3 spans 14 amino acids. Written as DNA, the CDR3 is TGTGCCAGCAGTTTATCGGCCCGGGACAGGGAATACACCTTC. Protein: CASSLSARDREYTF.

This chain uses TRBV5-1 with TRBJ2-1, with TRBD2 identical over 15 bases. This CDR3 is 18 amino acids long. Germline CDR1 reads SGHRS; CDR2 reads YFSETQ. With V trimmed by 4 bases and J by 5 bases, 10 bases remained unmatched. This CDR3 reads CASSRTSGRAWSDNEQFF. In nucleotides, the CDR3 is TGCGCCAGCAGCCGGACTAGCGGGAGGGCCTGGTCCGACAATGAGCAGTTCTTC.

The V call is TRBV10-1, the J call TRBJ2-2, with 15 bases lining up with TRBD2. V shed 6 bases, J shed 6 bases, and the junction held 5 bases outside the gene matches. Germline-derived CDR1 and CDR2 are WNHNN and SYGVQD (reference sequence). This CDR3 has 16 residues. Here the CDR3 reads CASSPGLAGGPGELFF. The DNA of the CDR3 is TGCGCCAGCAGCCCCGGACTAGCGGGAGGGCCCGGGGAGCTGTTTTTT.

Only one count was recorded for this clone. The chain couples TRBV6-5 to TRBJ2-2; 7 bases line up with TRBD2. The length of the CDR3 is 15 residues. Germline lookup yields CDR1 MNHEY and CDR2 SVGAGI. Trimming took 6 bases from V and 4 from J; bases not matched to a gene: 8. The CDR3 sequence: CASSITGGTTGELFF. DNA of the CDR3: TGTGCCAGCAGCATAACGGGGGGTACCACCGGGGAGCTGTTTTTT.

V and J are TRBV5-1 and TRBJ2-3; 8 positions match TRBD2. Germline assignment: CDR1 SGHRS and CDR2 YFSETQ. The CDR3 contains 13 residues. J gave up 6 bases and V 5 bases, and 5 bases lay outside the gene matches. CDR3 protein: CASRRGGGDTQYF. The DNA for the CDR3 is TGCGCCAGCAGACGGGGCGGGGGGGATACGCAGTATTTT.

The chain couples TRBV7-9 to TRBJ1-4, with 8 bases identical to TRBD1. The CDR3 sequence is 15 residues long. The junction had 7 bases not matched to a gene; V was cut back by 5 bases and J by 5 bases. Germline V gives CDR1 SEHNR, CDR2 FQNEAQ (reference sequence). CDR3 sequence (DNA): TGTGCCAGCAGCCCTAGGGACAGGTTAAATGAAAAACTGTTTTTT. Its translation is CASSPRDRLNEKLFF.

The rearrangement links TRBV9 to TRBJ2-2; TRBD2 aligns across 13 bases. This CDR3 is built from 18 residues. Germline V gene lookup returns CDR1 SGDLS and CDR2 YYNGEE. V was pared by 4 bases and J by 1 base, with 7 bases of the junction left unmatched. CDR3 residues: CASSPRLAGGLNTGELFF. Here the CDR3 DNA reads TGTGCCAGCAGCCCCAGACTAGCGGGGGGACTGAACACCGGGGAGCTGTTTTTT.

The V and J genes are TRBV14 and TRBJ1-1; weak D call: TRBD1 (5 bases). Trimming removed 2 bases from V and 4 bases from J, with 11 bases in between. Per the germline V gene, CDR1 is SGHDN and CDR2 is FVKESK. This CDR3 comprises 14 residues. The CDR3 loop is CASSQLREGTEAFF. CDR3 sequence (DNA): TGTGCCAGCAGCCAACTCAGGGAGGGCACTGAAGCTTTCTTT. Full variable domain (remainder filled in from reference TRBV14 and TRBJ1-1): EAGVTQFPSHSVIEKGQTVTLRCDPISGHDNLYWYRRVMGKEIKFLLHFVKESKQDESGMPNNRFLAERTGGTYSTLKVQPAELEDSGVYFCASSQLREGTEAFFGQGTRLTVV.

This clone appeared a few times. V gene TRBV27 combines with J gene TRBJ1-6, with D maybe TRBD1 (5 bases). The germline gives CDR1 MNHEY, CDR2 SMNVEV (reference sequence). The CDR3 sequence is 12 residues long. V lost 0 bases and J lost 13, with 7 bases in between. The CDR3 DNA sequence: TGTGCCAGCAGTTTATCGAAGGGGCCCCTCCACTTT. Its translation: CASSLSKGPLHF.

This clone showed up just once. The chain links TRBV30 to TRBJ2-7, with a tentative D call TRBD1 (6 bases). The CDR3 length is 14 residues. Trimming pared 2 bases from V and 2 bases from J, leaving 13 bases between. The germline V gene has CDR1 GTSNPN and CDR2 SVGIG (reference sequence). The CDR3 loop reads CAWSSPGQAYEQYF. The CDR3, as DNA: TGTGCCTGGAGTTCGCCGGGACAAGCCTACGAGCAGTACTTC.

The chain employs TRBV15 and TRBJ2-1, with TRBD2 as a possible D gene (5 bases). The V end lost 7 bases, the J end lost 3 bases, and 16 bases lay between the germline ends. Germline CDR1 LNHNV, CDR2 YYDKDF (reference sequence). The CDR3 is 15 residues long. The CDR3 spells CATTPDNGVYNEQFF. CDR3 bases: TGTGCCACCACCCCAGACAACGGGGTCTACAATGAGCAGTTCTTC.

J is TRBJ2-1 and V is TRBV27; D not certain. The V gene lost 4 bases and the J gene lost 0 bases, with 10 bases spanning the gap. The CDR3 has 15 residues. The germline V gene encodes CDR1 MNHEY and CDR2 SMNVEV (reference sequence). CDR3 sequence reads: CASSSRPYSYNEQFF. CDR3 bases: TGTGCCAGCAGTTCTCGTCCGTACTCCTACAATGAGCAGTTCTTC.

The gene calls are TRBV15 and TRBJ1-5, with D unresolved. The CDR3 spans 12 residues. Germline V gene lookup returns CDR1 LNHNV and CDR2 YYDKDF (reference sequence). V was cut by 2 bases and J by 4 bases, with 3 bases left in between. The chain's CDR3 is CATSRPNQPQHF. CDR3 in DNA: TGTGCCACCAGCAGACCTAATCAGCCCCAGCATTTT.

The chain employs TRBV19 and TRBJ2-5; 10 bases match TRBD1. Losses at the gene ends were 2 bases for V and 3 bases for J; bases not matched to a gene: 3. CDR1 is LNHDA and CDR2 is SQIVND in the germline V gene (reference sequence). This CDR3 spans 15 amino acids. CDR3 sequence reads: CASSIKGTGEETQYF. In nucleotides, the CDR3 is TGTGCCAGTAGTATAAAAGGGACAGGGGAAGAGACCCAGTACTTC.

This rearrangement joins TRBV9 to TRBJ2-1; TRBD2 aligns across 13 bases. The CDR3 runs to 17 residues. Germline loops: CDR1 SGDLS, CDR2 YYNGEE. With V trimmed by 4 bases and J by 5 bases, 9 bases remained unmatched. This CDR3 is CASSTRLAGGPHNEQFF. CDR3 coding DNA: TGTGCCAGCAGCACACGACTAGCGGGAGGACCCCACAATGAGCAGTTCTTC. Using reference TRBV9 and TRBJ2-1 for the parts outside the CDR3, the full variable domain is DSGVTQTPKHLITATGQRVTLRCSPRSGDLSVYWYQQSLDQGLQFLIQYYNGEERAKGNILERFSAQQFPDLHSELNLSSLELGDSALYFCASSTRLAGGPHNEQFFGPGTRLTVL.

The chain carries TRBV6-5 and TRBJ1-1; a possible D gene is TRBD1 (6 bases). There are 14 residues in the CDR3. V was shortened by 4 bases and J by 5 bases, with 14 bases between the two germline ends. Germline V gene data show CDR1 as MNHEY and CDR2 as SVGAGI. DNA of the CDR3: TGTGCCAGCAGTTTGACAGGCCCTAGGACTGAAGCTTTCTTT. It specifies CASSLTGPRTEAFF.

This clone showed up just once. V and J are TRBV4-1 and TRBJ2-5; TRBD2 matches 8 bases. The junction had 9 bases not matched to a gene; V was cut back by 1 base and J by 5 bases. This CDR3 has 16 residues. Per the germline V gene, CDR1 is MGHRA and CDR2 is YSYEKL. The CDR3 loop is CASSQATGGPGETQYF. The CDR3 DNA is TGCGCCAGCAGCCAAGCGACGGGAGGGCCGGGGGAGACCCAGTACTTC.